This is a list of T cell receptor beta chains from one sample in a study of blood T cell repertoires in COVID-19. The protocol was immunoSEQ multiplex PCR, while the TCRdb copy is restricted to in-frame clones and leaves out a portion. Of about 64,000 clones listed, 88% are singletons. Sequenced input: PBMCs or T cells enriched from blood (not recorded which). The receptors originated from a woman aged 40 to 50 who had recovered from COVID-19. Each CDR3 is given without its conserved first and last residue. Some rows mark clone size as missing; the rest say once, few, many or name a class of expanded clone.

TRBV5-4 | NA | AAGLGNTEAF
TRBV5-1 | NA | ASSLGVTAQNTEAF
TRBV7-2 | NA | ASSLGQGTTEAF
TRBV29-1 | once | SVGTGRRYGYT
TRBV5-1 | NA | ASRALQRGGLYPYNEQF
TRBV20-1 | once | SASHESRGETQY
TRBV12-3/TRBV12-4 | NA | ASSSRPGGEQY
TRBV7-8 | NA | ASSLLRTDYGYT
TRBV9 | NA | ASSVGSGGITGELF
TRBV21-1 | NA | ASSNETDLRWYRETQY
TRBV18 | NA | ASSPAQGQETQY
TRBV7-2 | NA | ASRSSGGSDTQY
TRBV6-5 | NA | ASSYSRLSYEQY
TRBV7-9 | once | ASSFEDRGLYEQY
TRBV6-1 | NA | ASSEGTSDTGELF
TRBV4-1 | NA | ASSHPGTGLYEQY
TRBV11-3 | once | ASSIKTWYRSYEQY
TRBV6-5 | NA | ASSYSGPGGNEKLF
TRBV7-8 | once | ASSLGAGGHQETQY
TRBV2 | NA | AIQRVLGRGTEAF
TRBV19 | NA | ASSIDSPDRGWDTEAF
TRBV10-3 | NA | AVGTQDSNQPQH
TRBV28 | NA | ASSLPLLSDTQY
TRBV5-4 | once | ASTKGGGYEQY
TRBV7-9 | NA | ASSLGQGADGYT
TRBV11-2 | NA | ASSLQGLSGANVLT
TRBV6-4 | few | ASARVVGTEAF
TRBV6-2/TRBV6-3 | NA | ASSYGTKYNEQF
TRBV10-3 | NA | AISESGPDTQY
TRBV18 | NA | ASSLSRGTDTQY
TRBV11-3 | NA | ASSLQGDSYEQY